What follows are 9 T cell receptor beta chains derived from one specimen sequenced in a study of monozygotic twins with inflammatory bowel disease. TCRdb re-called the 5' RACE reads; every CDR3 protein appears as one record, without DNA. In total, the table holds around 190,000 distinct CDR3 sequences. Sequencing was performed on blood. These receptors were taken from a human donor with ulcerative colitis or Crohn's disease, or a healthy co-twin of an affected twin (not recorded which).

The chain has TRBV20-1 and TRBJ1-6. The CDR3 covers 13 residues. Germline assignment: CDR1 DFQATT and CDR2 SNEGSKA (reference sequence). The CDR3 reads CSAREDRNSPLHF.

V and J are TRBV20-1 and TRBJ1-4; lacking DNA, the TRBD1 call made by TCRdb goes unchecked. Germline-derived CDR1 and CDR2 are DFQATT and SNEGSKA (reference sequence). The CDR3 spans 13 residues. This chain's CDR3 is CSAPLDSNEKLFF.

The rearrangement links TRBV7-9 to TRBJ2-5; TCRdb calls TRBD1, which cannot be checked without DNA. The germline V gene has CDR1 SEHNR and CDR2 FQNEAQ (reference sequence). The CDR3 runs 13 residues. The CDR3 sequence is CASSFGREETQYF. Full variable domain (remainder filled in from reference TRBV7-9 and TRBJ2-5): DTGVSQNPRHKITKRGQNVTFRCDPISEHNRLYWYRQTLGQGPEFLTYFQNEAQLEKSRLLSDRFSAERPKGSFSTLEIQRTEQGDSAMYLCASSFGREETQYFGPGTRLLVL.

The chain links TRBV7-3 to TRBJ2-2. Germline V CDR1 and CDR2: SGHTA, FQGTGA. This CDR3 has 14 amino acids. CDR3 residues: CASSLVGDPGELFF.

The chain uses TRBV18 and TRBJ1-5. Germline-derived CDR1 and CDR2 are KGHSH and LQKENI. The CDR3 is made up of 13 amino acids. CDR3 residues: CASSPARDQPQHF.

The V call is TRBV3-1, the J call TRBJ1-1. From germline, CDR1 is LGHDT and CDR2 YNNKEL (reference sequence). The CDR3 runs 17 residues. The CDR3 sequence is CASSQDRTGRLNTEAFF.

V and J are TRBV12-3 or TRBV12-4 and TRBJ2-3. This CDR3 contains 13 residues. This CDR3 reads CASSSLATDTQYF.

This sequence joins TRBV18 and TRBJ2-1; TCRdb indicates TRBD2, and absent DNA this call remains unverified. Germline values: CDR1 KGHSH, CDR2 LQKENI. The CDR3 loop spans 19 amino acids. CDR3 sequence: CASSPPNSGGASRRNEQFF.

The chain has TRBV20-1 and TRBJ2-1; as DNA is missing, the TRBD2 call by TCRdb cannot be tested. Looked up from germline, CDR1 is DFQATT and CDR2 is SNEGSKA (reference sequence). This CDR3 region has 14 residues. This chain's CDR3 is CSADQGLARGEQFF.